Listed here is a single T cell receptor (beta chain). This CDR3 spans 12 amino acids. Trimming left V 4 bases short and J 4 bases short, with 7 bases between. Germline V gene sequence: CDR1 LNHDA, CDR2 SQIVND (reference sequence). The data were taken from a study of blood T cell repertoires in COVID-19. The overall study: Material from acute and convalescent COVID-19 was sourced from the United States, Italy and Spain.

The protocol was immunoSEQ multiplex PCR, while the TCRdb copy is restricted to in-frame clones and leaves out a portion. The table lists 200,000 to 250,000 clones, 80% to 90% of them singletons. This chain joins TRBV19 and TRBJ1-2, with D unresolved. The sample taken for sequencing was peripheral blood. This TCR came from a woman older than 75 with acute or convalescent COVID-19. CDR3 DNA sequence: TGTGCCAGTAGTACGGAGATCTATGGCTACACCTTC. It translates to CASSTEIYGYTF.